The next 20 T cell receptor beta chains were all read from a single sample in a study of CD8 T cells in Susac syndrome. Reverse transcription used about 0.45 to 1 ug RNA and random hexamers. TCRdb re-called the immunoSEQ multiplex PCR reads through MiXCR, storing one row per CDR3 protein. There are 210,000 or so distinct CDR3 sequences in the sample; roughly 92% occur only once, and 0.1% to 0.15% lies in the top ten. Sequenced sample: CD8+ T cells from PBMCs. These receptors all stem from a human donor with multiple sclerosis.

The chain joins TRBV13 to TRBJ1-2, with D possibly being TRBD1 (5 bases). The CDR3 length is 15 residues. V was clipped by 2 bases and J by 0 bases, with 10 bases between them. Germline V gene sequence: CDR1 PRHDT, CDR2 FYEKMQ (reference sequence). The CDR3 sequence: CASSLRGTSNYGYTF. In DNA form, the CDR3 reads TGTGCCAGCAGCTTACGGGGGACTTCTAACTATGGCTACACCTTC.

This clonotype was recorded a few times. The CDR3 loop reads CASETGSGELFF. The CDR3, as DNA: TGTGCCAGTGAGACAGGGTCCGGGGAGCTGTTTTTT. This chain uses TRBV19 with TRBJ2-2, with TRBD1 matching 7 bases. Trimming took 8 bases from V and 6 from J; bases not matched to a gene: 3. This CDR3 comprises 12 residues. CDR1 is LNHDA and CDR2 is SQIVND in the germline V gene (reference sequence).

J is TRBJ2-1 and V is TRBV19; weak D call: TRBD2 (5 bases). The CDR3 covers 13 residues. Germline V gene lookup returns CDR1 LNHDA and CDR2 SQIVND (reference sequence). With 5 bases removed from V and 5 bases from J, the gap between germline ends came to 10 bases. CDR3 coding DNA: TGTGCCAGTAGTCGGAGCGGCAACAATGAGCAGTTCTTC. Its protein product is CASSRSGNNEQFF.

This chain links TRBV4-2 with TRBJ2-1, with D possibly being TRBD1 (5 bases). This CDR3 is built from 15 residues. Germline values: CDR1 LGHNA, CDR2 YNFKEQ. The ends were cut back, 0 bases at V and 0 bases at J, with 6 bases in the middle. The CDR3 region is CASSQDRASYNEQFF. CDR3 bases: TGTGCCAGCAGCCAAGACAGGGCCTCCTACAATGAGCAGTTCTTC.

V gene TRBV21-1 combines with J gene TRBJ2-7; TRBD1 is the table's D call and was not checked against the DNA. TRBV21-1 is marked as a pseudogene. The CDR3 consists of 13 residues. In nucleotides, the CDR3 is TGTGCCAGTCTCGACAGTTGCCGCTACGAGCAGTACTTC. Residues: CASLDSCRYEQYF.

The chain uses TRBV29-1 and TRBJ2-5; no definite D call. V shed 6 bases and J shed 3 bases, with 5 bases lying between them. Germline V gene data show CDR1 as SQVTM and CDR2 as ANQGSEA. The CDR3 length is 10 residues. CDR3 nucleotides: TGCAGCGTGGAAAAAGAGACCCAGTACTTC. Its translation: CSVEKETQYF.

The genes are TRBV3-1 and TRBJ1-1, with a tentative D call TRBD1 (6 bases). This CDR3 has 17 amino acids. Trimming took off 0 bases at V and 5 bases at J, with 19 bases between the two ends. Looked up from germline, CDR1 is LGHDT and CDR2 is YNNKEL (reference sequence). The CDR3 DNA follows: TGTGCCAGCAGCCAAGATCTATCACCGGGACATCGGACTGAAGCTTTCTTT. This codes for CASSQDLSPGHRTEAFF.

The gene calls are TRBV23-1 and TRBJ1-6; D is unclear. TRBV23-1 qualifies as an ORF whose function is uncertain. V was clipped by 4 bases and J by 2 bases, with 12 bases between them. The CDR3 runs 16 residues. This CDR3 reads CASSRVLWAYNSPLHF. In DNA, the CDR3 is TGCGCCAGCAGTCGAGTCCTTTGGGCCTATAATTCACCCCTCCACTTT.

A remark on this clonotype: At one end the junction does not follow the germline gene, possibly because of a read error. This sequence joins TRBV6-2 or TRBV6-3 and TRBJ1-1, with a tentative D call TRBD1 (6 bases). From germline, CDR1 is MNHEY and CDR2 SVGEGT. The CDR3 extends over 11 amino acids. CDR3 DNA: TGTGCCAGCAGCACAGGGACCGGGGCGTTTTTT. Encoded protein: CASSTGTGAFF.

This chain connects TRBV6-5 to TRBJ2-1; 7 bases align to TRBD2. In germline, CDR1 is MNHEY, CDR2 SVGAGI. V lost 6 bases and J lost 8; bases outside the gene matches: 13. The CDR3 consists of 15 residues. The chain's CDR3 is CASRSWAGEADEQFF. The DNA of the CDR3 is TGTGCCAGCAGATCCTGGGCGGGAGAAGCGGATGAGCAGTTCTTC.

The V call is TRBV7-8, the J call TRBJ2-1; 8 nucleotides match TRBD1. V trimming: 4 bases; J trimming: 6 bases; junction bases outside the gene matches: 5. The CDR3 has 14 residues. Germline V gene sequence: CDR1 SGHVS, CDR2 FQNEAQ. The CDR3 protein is CASSSGTGINEQFF. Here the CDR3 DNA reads TGTGCCAGCAGCTCCGGGACAGGTATCAATGAGCAGTTCTTC.

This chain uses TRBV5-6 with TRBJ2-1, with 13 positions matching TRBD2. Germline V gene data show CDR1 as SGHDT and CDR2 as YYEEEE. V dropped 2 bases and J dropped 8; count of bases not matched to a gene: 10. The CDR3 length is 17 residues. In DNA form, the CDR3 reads TGTGCCAGCAGCTTTTGGACTAGCGGGAGAGGGTTTCATGAGCAGTTCTTC. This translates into CASSFWTSGRGFHEQFF. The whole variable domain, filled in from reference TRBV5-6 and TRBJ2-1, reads DAGVTQSPTHLIKTRGQQVTLRCSPKSGHDTVSWYQQALGQGPQFIFQYYEEEERQRGNFPDRFSGHQFPNYSSELNVNALLLGDSALYLCASSFWTSGRGFHEQFFGPGTRLTVL.

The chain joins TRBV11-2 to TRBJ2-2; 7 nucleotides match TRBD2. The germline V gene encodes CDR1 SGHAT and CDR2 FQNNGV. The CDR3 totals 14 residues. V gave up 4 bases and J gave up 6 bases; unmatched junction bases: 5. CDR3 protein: CASSSTTSPGELFF. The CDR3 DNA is TGTGCCAGCAGCTCGACGACTAGCCCCGGGGAGCTGTTTTTT.

CDR3: CASNEGPGRGNTIYF. The CDR3 DNA is TGTGCCAGCAACGAGGGTCCGGGACGTGGAAACACCATATATTTT. The chain couples TRBV12-3 or TRBV12-4 to TRBJ1-3; a weak D match, TRBD1 (5 bases). Trimming took off 7 bases at V and 3 bases at J, with 16 bases between the two ends. This CDR3 is built from 15 residues.

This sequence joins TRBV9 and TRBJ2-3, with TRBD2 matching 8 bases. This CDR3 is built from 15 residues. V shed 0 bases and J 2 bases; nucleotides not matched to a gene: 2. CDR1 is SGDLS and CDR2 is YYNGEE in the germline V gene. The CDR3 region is CASSVGGRTTDTQYF. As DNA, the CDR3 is TGTGCCAGCAGCGTAGGCGGGAGGACCACAGATACGCAGTATTTT.

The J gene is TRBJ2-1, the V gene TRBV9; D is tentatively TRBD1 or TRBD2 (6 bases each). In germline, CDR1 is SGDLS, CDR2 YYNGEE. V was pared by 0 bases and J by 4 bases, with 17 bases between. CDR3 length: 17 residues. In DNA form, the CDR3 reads TGTGCCAGCAGCGTAGGGGACGGGGGCCCCACATACAATGAGCAGTTCTTC. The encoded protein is CASSVGDGGPTYNEQFF.

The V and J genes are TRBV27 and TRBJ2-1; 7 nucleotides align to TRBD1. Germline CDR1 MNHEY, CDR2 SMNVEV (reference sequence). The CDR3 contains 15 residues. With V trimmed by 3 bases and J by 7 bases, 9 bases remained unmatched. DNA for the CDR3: TGTGCCAGCAGTTTTCAGGGGGACAGACGGAATGAGCAGTTCTTC. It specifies CASSFQGDRRNEQFF.

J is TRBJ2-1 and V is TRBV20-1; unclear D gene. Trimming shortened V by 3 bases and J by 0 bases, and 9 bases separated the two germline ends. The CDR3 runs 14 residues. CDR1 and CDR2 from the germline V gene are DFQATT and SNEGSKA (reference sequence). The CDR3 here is CSARDVSSYNEQFF. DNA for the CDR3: TGCAGTGCTAGGGACGTTAGCTCCTACAATGAGCAGTTCTTC.

CDR3 in amino acids: CASRQGSLEQYF. DNA for the CDR3: TGTGCCAGCAGGCAGGGGTCCCTGGAGCAGTACTTC. The gene calls are TRBV28 and TRBJ2-7; D might be TRBD1 (6 bases). The CDR3 length is 12 residues. CDR1 and CDR2 (germline): MDHEN, SYDVKM. V lost 6 bases and J lost 7, with 13 bases in between.

The CDR3, as DNA: TGCGCCAGCAGCTCCCTCCGGCAAGAGACCCAGTACTTC. Translation gives CASSSLRQETQYF. The V and J genes are TRBV4-1 and TRBJ2-5; D not certain. The germline V gene encodes CDR1 MGHRA and CDR2 YSYEKL. V lost 5 bases, J lost 2 bases, and 9 bases lay in between. CDR3 length: 13 residues.